Presented here are 27 T cell receptor beta chains from one specimen sequenced in a study of shared clonotypes between healthy human individuals. CD45RO negativity and positive selection for CCR7 defined naive CD8 cells, a population that excluded terminally differentiated effector memory CD45RA+ cells. TCRdb's table, derived via immunoSEQ multiplex PCR, lists solely in-frame clones and lacks some. The data contain some 2.1 million clones, approximately 94% of them singletons. The sample taken for sequencing was naive CD8+ T cells sorted from blood. Every receptor here comes from a man between 18 and 35 years old in good health.

The rearrangement joins TRBV5-4 to TRBJ2-7; 13 bases fit TRBD2. The V segment lost 4 bases and the J segment 4 bases; nucleotides outside the gene matches: 5. From germline, CDR1 is SGHNT and CDR2 YYREEE (reference sequence). The CDR3 runs 15 residues. The CDR3 nucleotides are TGTGCCAGCAGCCATAGGACTAGCGGGAGTTACGAGCAGTACTTC. Its protein is CASSHRTSGSYEQYF.

The V gene is TRBV6-5, the J gene TRBJ2-5, with 7 bases identical to TRBD1. This CDR3 has 15 residues. Germline CDR1 and CDR2: MNHEY and SVGAGI. V trimming: 3 bases; J trimming: 5 bases; junction bases outside the gene matches: 9. The CDR3 region is CASSYTQGRLETQYF. The CDR3 DNA is TGTGCCAGCAGTTATACACAGGGGCGGCTGGAGACCCAGTACTTC.

This chain joins TRBV5-1 and TRBJ2-7; D gene uncertain. The germline V and J ends were trimmed by 4 bases and 7 bases, with 6 bases remaining between them. This CDR3 contains 10 residues. Per the germline V gene, CDR1 is SGHRS and CDR2 is YFSETQ. Here the CDR3 DNA reads TGCGCCAGCAGCAGGGTAGAGCAGTACTTC. This translates into CASSRVEQYF.

The chain uses TRBV7-9 and TRBJ2-7, with TRBD2 matching over 7 bases. Germline V CDR1 and CDR2: SEHNR, FQNEAQ (reference sequence). The CDR3 totals 12 residues. The CDR3 nucleotides read TGTGCTTCTTATGCGGGAGCGAGAGAGCAGTACTTC. Its protein product is CASYAGAREQYF.

This chain connects TRBV11-2 to TRBJ2-7, with a possible D match to TRBD2 (5 bases). Trimming removed 5 bases from V and 8 bases from J, with 13 bases in between. CDR3 size: 12 residues. Germline V CDR1 and CDR2: SGHAT, FQNNGV. The CDR3 region is CASSKGGLQQYF. The CDR3 DNA sequence: TGTGCCAGCAGCAAAGGCGGGCTACAGCAGTACTTC. The whole variable domain, filled in from reference TRBV11-2 and TRBJ2-7, reads EAGVAQSPRYKIIEKRQSVAFWCNPISGHATLYWYQQILGQGPKLLIQFQNNGVVDDSQLPKDRFSAERLKGVDSTLKIQPAKLEDSAVYLCASSKGGLQQYFGPGTRLTVT.

The chain joins TRBV6-5 to TRBJ1-2; D may be TRBD1 (5 bases). Germline CDR1 MNHEY, CDR2 SVGAGI. V lost 4 bases to trimming and J lost 7 bases, with 13 bases between them. This CDR3 has 13 amino acids. The CDR3 here is CASSLGQGVGYTF. Here the CDR3 DNA reads TGTGCCAGCAGTTTAGGGCAGGGAGTTGGCTACACCTTC.

The genes are TRBV28 and TRBJ1-5; tentatively, D is TRBD1 (5 bases). CDR1 is MDHEN and CDR2 is SYDVKM in the germline V gene. CDR3 size: 14 residues. V gave up 7 bases and J gave up 0 bases, with 10 bases separating them. In nucleotides, the CDR3 is TGTGCCAGCACGGACAATTATAGCAATCAGCCCCAGCATTTT. Its translation is CASTDNYSNQPQHF.

The sample holds one count of this clone. This chain uses TRBV29-1 with TRBJ1-2, with no clear D. V gave up 5 bases and J gave up 8 bases, with 18 bases separating them. From germline, CDR1 is SQVTM and CDR2 ANQGSEA. CDR3 size: 13 residues. CDR3 DNA: TGCAGCGTTTTTACCGTAGAGGGCGAGGGCTACACCTTC. It translates to CSVFTVEGEGYTF.

V and J are TRBV15 and TRBJ2-3; 9 bases fit TRBD2. The trim removed 0 bases at V and 8 bases at J, leaving 18 bases unmatched. This CDR3 has 19 residues. Germline V gives CDR1 LNHNV, CDR2 YYDKDF (reference sequence). The DNA for the CDR3 is TGTGCCACCAGCAGAGATGTTGAGCTAGCGGGAATTGGAGAGGGTACGCAGTATTTT. Translated: CATSRDVELAGIGEGTQYF.

This clone was detected only once. CDR3 region: CSTYGQGSYGYTF. CDR3 sequence (DNA): TGCAGCACATACGGACAGGGGAGCTATGGCTACACCTTC. The chain is built from TRBV29-1 and TRBJ1-2; the match to TRBD1 covers 9 bases. This CDR3 has 13 residues. J gave up 4 bases and V 8 bases, and 8 bases lay outside the gene matches. Germline lookup yields CDR1 SQVTM and CDR2 ANQGSEA.

This chain links TRBV9 with TRBJ2-7; a weak D match, TRBD1 (6 bases). Germline values: CDR1 SGDLS, CDR2 YYNGEE. Trimming shortened V by 4 bases and J by 6 bases, and 17 bases separated the two germline ends. The CDR3 spans 14 residues. CDR3 loop: CASSPRTEGAEQYF. In DNA, the CDR3 is TGTGCCAGCAGCCCCCGGACAGAAGGCGCCGAGCAGTACTTC.

On this clone: The same CDR3 can be traced to other DNA sequences in this sample. This chain uses TRBV2 with TRBJ2-5, with TRBD1 as a possible D gene (5 bases). CDR1 and CDR2 from the germline V gene are SNHLY and FYNNEI. The CDR3 extends over 14 amino acids. V was trimmed by 9 bases and J by 2 bases, leaving 16 bases between them. CDR3 in DNA: TGTGCCAGTAGCCCGACAGATTTACAAGAGACCCAGTACTTC. Translating it yields CASSPTDLQETQYF.

This clone came up once. The J gene is TRBJ2-4, the V gene TRBV5-1; D perhaps matches TRBD1 (6 bases). V lost 1 base and J lost 5, with 10 bases in between. Looked up from germline, CDR1 is SGHRS and CDR2 is YFSETQ. The CDR3 covers 14 residues. The CDR3, as DNA: TGCGCCAGCAGCTTGACAGGGTCTGAAAACATTCAGTACTTC. Encoded protein: CASSLTGSENIQYF.

This clone was counted only a few times. CDR3: CASSPYSGLVSSNYGYTF. DNA of the CDR3: TGTGCCAGCTCACCATATTCGGGTCTGGTTAGTTCTAACTATGGCTACACCTTC. This chain uses TRBV18 with TRBJ1-2; D is uncertain. Germline assignment: CDR1 KGHSH and CDR2 LQKENI. Trimming cost V 2 bases and J 0 bases, with 19 bases left between them. This CDR3 is built from 18 residues.

This chain links TRBV2 with TRBJ1-1, with D unclear. CDR1 is SNHLY, CDR2 FYNNEI, per germline. The CDR3 loop spans 16 amino acids. V lost 1 base to trimming and J lost 0 bases, with 12 bases between them. The CDR3, as DNA: TGTGCCAGCAGTGAAGGGTGGGGTGGGGTGAACACTGAAGCTTTCTTT. Protein product: CASSEGWGGVNTEAFF.

V is TRBV28 and J is TRBJ2-1, with 7 bases lining up with TRBD2. V lost 1 base, J lost 0 bases, and 3 bases stayed unmatched. This CDR3 is 16 amino acids long. Germline V gene sequence: CDR1 MDHEN, CDR2 SYDVKM. The DNA of the CDR3 is TGTGCCAGCAGTTTATTTCCGGGGGGCTCCTACAATGAGCAGTTCTTC. Protein: CASSLFPGGSYNEQFF.

As for this clone: The same CDR3 also results from other DNA sequences found in this sample. CDR3 protein: CASSLLGQPQHF. CDR3 coding DNA: TGTGCCAGCAGCTTATTAGGTCAGCCCCAGCATTTT. V gene TRBV7-9 combines with J gene TRBJ1-5; D gene uncertain. The V and J ends lost 2 bases and 6 bases respectively, with 5 bases between them. CDR1 and CDR2 (germline): SEHNR, FQNEAQ (reference sequence). The CDR3 contains 12 residues.

The V and J genes are TRBV13 and TRBJ2-5, with TRBD2 matching 8 bases. Germline CDR1 and CDR2: PRHDT and FYEKMQ (reference sequence). There are 15 residues in the CDR3. After removal of 2 bases from V and 1 base from J, the junction contained 3 bases not matched to a gene. The CDR3 loop is CASSLSGGTQETQYF. CDR3 bases: TGTGCCAGCAGCTTATCGGGGGGGACCCAAGAGACCCAGTACTTC.

The chain employs TRBV11-2 and TRBJ2-7; either TRBD1 or TRBD2 may fit D (6 bases each). Germline V CDR1 and CDR2: SGHAT, FQNNGV. The V end lost 1 base, the J end lost 4 bases, and 11 bases lay between the germline ends. The CDR3 extends over 14 amino acids. The CDR3 here is CASSLGGATYEQYF. The CDR3 nucleotides are TGTGCCAGCAGCTTAGGGGGGGCGACGTACGAGCAGTACTTC.

This clone has only a few counts. This chain uses TRBV6-5 with TRBJ1-2; no definite D call. The CDR3 covers 11 residues. CDR1 and CDR2 (germline): MNHEY, SVGAGI. Trimming left V 5 bases short and J 8 bases short, with 9 bases between. This CDR3 is CASSMGIGYTF. The CDR3 DNA reads as TGTGCCAGCAGTATGGGTATAGGCTACACCTTC.

The gene calls are TRBV6-1 and TRBJ1-1; D is ambiguous. V gave up 2 bases and J gave up 0 bases, with 1 base separating them. CDR1 is MNHNS and CDR2 is SASEGT in the germline V gene. The CDR3 is made up of 12 amino acids. CDR3 sequence (DNA): TGTGCCAGCAGTGAAATGAACACTGAAGCTTTCTTT. Translation gives CASSEMNTEAFF.

Worth noting for this clone: Other DNA sequences from this sample encode an identical CDR3 as well. CDR3 DNA: TGTGCCAGCAGCTCTCGGACAGGGACTGAAGCTTTCTTT. It specifies CASSSRTGTEAFF. The chain joins TRBV9 to TRBJ1-1; 8 nucleotides line up with TRBD1. CDR3 length: 13 amino acids. In germline, CDR1 is SGDLS, CDR2 YYNGEE. V was pared by 4 bases and J by 5 bases, with 4 bases of the junction left unmatched. The full variable domain, its missing parts supplied by reference TRBV9 and TRBJ1-1, is DSGVTQTPKHLITATGQRVTLRCSPRSGDLSVYWYQQSLDQGLQFLIQYYNGEERAKGNILERFSAQQFPDLHSELNLSSLELGDSALYFCASSSRTGTEAFFGQGTRLTVV.

V gene TRBV5-5 combines with J gene TRBJ2-7, with D possibly TRBD2 on 6 matching bases. The V end lost 4 bases, the J end lost 3 bases, and 14 bases lay between the germline ends. Germline assignment: CDR1 SGHKS and CDR2 YYEKEE (reference sequence). The CDR3 sequence is 14 residues long. The CDR3 is CASSRLAGYYEQYF. In nucleotides, the CDR3 is TGTGCCAGCAGCAGACTGGCGGGGTACTACGAGCAGTACTTC.

About this clone: Other DNA variants within this sample encode the same CDR3. The chain has TRBV5-4 and TRBJ2-2; D uncertain. In germline, CDR1 is SGHNT, CDR2 YYREEE (reference sequence). The CDR3 extends over 13 amino acids. With 4 bases removed from V and 1 base from J, the gap between germline ends came to 5 bases. The CDR3 spells CASSPENTGELFF. DNA for the CDR3: TGTGCCAGCAGCCCGGAGAACACCGGGGAGCTGTTTTTT.

The CDR3 DNA is TGTGCCTGGAGTCAAGGGGCTAGCACAGATACGCAGTATTTT. It encodes CAWSQGASTDTQYF. The chain couples TRBV30 to TRBJ2-3, with D possibly matching TRBD1 (5 bases). The CDR3 covers 14 residues. Looked up from germline, CDR1 is GTSNPN and CDR2 is SVGIG (reference sequence). V lost 2 bases and J 0 bases, leaving 9 bases between the germline ends. Full variable domain (rest looked up from reference TRBV30 and TRBJ2-3): SQTIHQWPATLVQPVGSPLSLECTVEGTSNPNLYWYRQAAGRGLQLLFYSVGIGQISSEVPQNLSASRPQDRQFILSSKKLLLSDSGFYLCAWSQGASTDTQYFGPGTRLTVL.

This clone has only one observation. This CDR3 is also generated by other DNA sequences in the sample. The chain recombines TRBV6-5 with TRBJ2-2; the D gene is possibly TRBD1 (5 bases). Germline V gene data show CDR1 as MNHEY and CDR2 as SVGAGI. The length of the CDR3 is 14 residues. V lost 2 bases and J 5 bases, leaving 9 bases between the germline ends. CDR3 sequence (DNA): TGTGCCAGCAGTTACGGGTCAGGGACCGGGGAGCTGTTTTTT. As protein: CASSYGSGTGELFF.

This rearrangement joins TRBV4-2 to TRBJ2-7; no definite D call. V dropped 5 bases and J dropped 0 bases, with 8 bases sitting between them. Germline CDR1 is LGHNA and CDR2 is YNFKEQ. This CDR3 region has 13 residues. In nucleotides, the CDR3 is TGTGCCAGCAGCGTCCTACCCTCCTACGAGCAGTACTTC. Protein sequence: CASSVLPSYEQYF.